The 6 T cell receptor beta chains presented below share a single source sample, sequenced in a study of blood T cell repertoires in COVID-19. Profiling relied on immunoSEQ multiplex PCR, and the TCRdb table lists in-frame clones only, not all of them. Of roughly 200,000 clones listed, 75% to 90% are singletons. Sequenced material: peripheral blood. The receptors stem from an elderly woman with COVID-19, enrolled during active disease.

This clone came up a few times. The V call is TRBV9, the J call TRBJ1-1; D perhaps matches TRBD1 (5 bases). Germline V CDR1 and CDR2: SGDLS, YYNGEE. The CDR3 contains 14 residues. V lost 3 bases and J 5 bases, leaving 14 bases between the germline ends. This chain's CDR3 is CASSGRGGKTEAFF. CDR3 bases: TGTGCCAGCAGCGGGAGGGGAGGAAAAACTGAAGCTTTCTTT.

This chain uses TRBV13 with TRBJ2-2; 11 positions agree with TRBD2. V lost 2 bases and J lost 5; bases outside the gene matches: 1. The CDR3 sequence is 15 residues long. CDR1 is PRHDT, CDR2 FYEKMQ, per germline (reference sequence). In DNA, the CDR3 is TGTGCCAGCAGCTTACTAGCGGGGGGAACCGGGGAGCTGTTTTTT. Protein product: CASSLLAGGTGELFF.

A single count supports this clone. The chain employs TRBV19 and TRBJ2-5, with D maybe TRBD1 (5 bases). V was trimmed by 5 bases and J by 5 bases, leaving 18 bases between them. There are 15 residues in the CDR3. Germline CDR1 LNHDA, CDR2 SQIVND (reference sequence). CDR3 protein: CASSSRQLLGETQYF. The CDR3 DNA follows: TGTGCCAGTAGTTCACGACAGTTACTGGGGGAGACCCAGTACTTC.

The rearrangement links TRBV5-4 to TRBJ2-1; D is ambiguous. CDR3 size: 15 residues. Germline CDR1 is SGHNT and CDR2 is YYREEE (reference sequence). The V end was cut by 3 bases, the J end by 0 bases, with 10 bases between. As DNA, the CDR3 is TGTGCCAGCAGCTCCACCGGGTACTCCTACAATGAGCAGTTCTTC. It translates to CASSSTGYSYNEQFF.

The J gene is TRBJ2-2, the V gene TRBV27; 7 nucleotides match TRBD1. CDR3 length equals 17 residues. CDR1 MNHEY and CDR2 SMNVEV come from the germline V gene (reference sequence). The trim removed 3 bases at V and 8 bases at J, leaving 15 bases unmatched. CDR3 protein: CASSFGPTRGLGGELFF. The CDR3 DNA reads as TGTGCCAGCAGTTTTGGGCCGACGAGGGGGCTAGGAGGGGAGCTGTTTTTT.

This clone came up a few times. The chain has TRBV28 and TRBJ2-7; 11 bases agree with TRBD2. The germline V gene encodes CDR1 MDHEN and CDR2 SYDVKM. CDR3 length: 15 amino acids. The trim removed 4 bases at V and 4 bases at J, leaving 6 bases unmatched. The CDR3 protein is CASSSMGLAVYEQYF. The CDR3 region has the DNA TGTGCCAGCAGTTCTATGGGACTAGCGGTGTACGAGCAGTACTTC.